These 27 T cell receptor beta chains originate from one sample sequenced in a study of blood T cell repertoires in COVID-19. Here immunoSEQ multiplex PCR was the method, and the copy in TCRdb shows in-frame clones only, minus some. The table includes some 150,000 clones, about nine tenths detected once. Sequencing input: PBMCs or T cells enriched from blood (not recorded which). The receptors originated from a man aged 45-65 years who had recovered from COVID-19.

The chain links TRBV4-3 to TRBJ1-4; D is perhaps TRBD1 (5 bases). Trimming took off 1 base at V and 10 bases at J, with 10 bases between the two ends. The germline V gene encodes CDR1 LGHNA and CDR2 YSLEER. CDR3 length: 13 amino acids. DNA for the CDR3: TGCGCCAGCAGCCAAGGCGACAGTGGAAAACTGTTTTTT. This gives the protein CASSQGDSGKLFF.

As concerns this clone: The same CDR3 also results from other DNA sequences found in this sample. The V and J genes are TRBV24-1 and TRBJ2-7; no reliable D call. Looked up from germline, CDR1 is KGHDR and CDR2 is SFDVKD. The CDR3 totals 11 residues. The V end was cut by 3 bases, the J end by 3 bases, with 2 bases between. The DNA for the CDR3 is TGTGCCACCAGTGATCTCTACGAGCAGTACTTC. This translates into CATSDLYEQYF.

The genes are TRBV5-1 and TRBJ2-4; 7 bases line up with TRBD2. Germline CDR1 is SGHRS and CDR2 is YFSETQ. Trimming took 0 bases from V and 9 from J; bases not matched to a gene: 3. CDR3 length equals 13 residues. The CDR3 DNA reads as TGCGCCAGCAGCTTGGGGACTAGAGGCATTCAGTACTTC. Protein product: CASSLGTRGIQYF.

The rearrangement joins TRBV4-1 to TRBJ2-1, with 10 bases identical to TRBD2. Trimming removed 4 bases from V and 4 bases from J; junction bases left unmatched: 7. The CDR3 has 16 amino acids. Per germline, CDR1 MGHRA and CDR2 YSYEKL. Here the CDR3 DNA reads TGCGCCAGCAGCCGCTACGGACTAGCGGATTACAATGAGCAGTTCTTC. This translates into CASSRYGLADYNEQFF.

The V call is TRBV9, the J call TRBJ1-5, with 7 bases identical to TRBD1. In germline, CDR1 is SGDLS, CDR2 YYNGEE. V was pared by 0 bases and J by 5 bases, with 5 bases of the junction left unmatched. This CDR3 comprises 15 residues. CDR3 DNA: TGTGCCAGCAGCGTAGAACCAGGGACAGATCAGCCCCAGCATTTT. As protein: CASSVEPGTDQPQHF.

This rearrangement joins TRBV14 to TRBJ1-1; D is uncertain. Trimming shortened V by 3 bases and J by 0 bases, and 8 bases separated the two germline ends. Germline V CDR1 and CDR2: SGHDN, FVKESK. The CDR3 is 14 residues long. CDR3 amino acids: CASSHRVMNTEAFF. The CDR3 DNA is TGTGCCAGCAGCCACCGCGTCATGAACACTGAAGCTTTCTTT.

The chain links TRBV5-1 to TRBJ2-1; maybe TRBD1 (5 bases). Trimming left V 5 bases short and J 5 bases short, with 14 bases between. The germline V gene has CDR1 SGHRS and CDR2 YFSETQ. The CDR3 is 14 amino acids. Here the CDR3 DNA reads TGCGCCAGCAGTCCATTTACAGGTAACAATGAGCAGTTCTTC. This sequence encodes CASSPFTGNNEQFF.

The J gene is TRBJ1-1, the V gene TRBV19, with 12 bases lining up with TRBD1. CDR3 length: 15 residues. V dropped 5 bases and J dropped 9; count of bases not matched to a gene: 10. Per the germline V gene, CDR1 is LNHDA and CDR2 is SQIVND (reference sequence). CDR3 coding DNA: TGTGCCAGTAGTTCCCCCGGGACAGGGGGCCCCCAAGCTTTCTTT. It specifies CASSSPGTGGPQAFF.

The genes are TRBV7-8 and TRBJ2-7; TRBD1 aligns across 7 bases. Germline V lookup: CDR1 SGHVS, CDR2 FQNEAQ. The CDR3 runs to 13 residues. V lost 5 bases, J lost 3 bases, and 4 bases stayed unmatched. The CDR3 loop reads CASSVDRSYEQYV. The CDR3 nucleotides are TGTGCCAGCAGCGTGGACAGGAGCTACGAGCAGTACGTC.

This clone was recorded once. The chain employs TRBV9 and TRBJ2-1, with a tentative D call TRBD2 (5 bases). Germline V lookup: CDR1 SGDLS, CDR2 YYNGEE. Trimming left V 0 bases short and J 9 bases short, with 10 bases between. The CDR3 spans 13 residues. CDR3 DNA sequence: TGTGCCAGCAGCGTAGGGGTGGAGGCTGAGCAGTTCTTC. This sequence encodes CASSVGVEAEQFF. Using reference TRBV9 and TRBJ2-1 for the parts outside the CDR3, the full variable domain is DSGVTQTPKHLITATGQRVTLRCSPRSGDLSVYWYQQSLDQGLQFLIQYYNGEERAKGNILERFSAQQFPDLHSELNLSSLELGDSALYFCASSVGVEAEQFFGPGTRLTVL.

The rearrangement joins TRBV3-1 (or the pseudogene TRBV3-2) to TRBJ1-2; D might be TRBD1 (6 bases). Germline CDR1 LGHDT, CDR2 YNNKEL (reference sequence). This CDR3 is built from 14 residues. V was pared by 1 base and J by 6 bases, with 12 bases between. The CDR3 coding sequence is TGTGCCAGCAGCCAAGGTGCAGGGGTTCATGGCTACACCTTC. This encodes CASSQGAGVHGYTF.

This clone occurred once. The rearrangement joins TRBV6-2 or TRBV6-3 to TRBJ2-7, with D possibly matching TRBD2 (6 bases). The CDR3 sequence is 13 residues long. In germline, CDR1 is MNHEY, CDR2 SVGEGT. V lost 2 bases and J 3 bases, leaving 8 bases between the germline ends. As DNA, the CDR3 is TGTGCCAGCAGTTACGCGGGATACTACGAGCAGTACTTC. This encodes CASSYAGYYEQYF.

J is TRBJ2-2 and V is TRBV7-9; TRBD1 is a possible D gene (5 bases). Trimming took 6 bases from V and 6 from J, leaving 11 bases between them. CDR1 is SEHNR and CDR2 is FQNEAQ in the germline V gene (reference sequence). The CDR3 length is 13 residues. CDR3: CASRIGDPGELFF. The DNA for the CDR3 is TGTGCCAGCAGGATAGGGGATCCCGGGGAGCTGTTTTTT.

This clone has just one count. The chain carries TRBV30 and TRBJ2-5, with TRBD1 identical over 8 bases. The CDR3 contains 13 residues. The germline gives CDR1 GTSNPN, CDR2 SVGIG (reference sequence). Germline trimming cut 4 bases from V and 4 bases from J; bases unmatched to any gene: 5. CDR3 sequence: CAWIYRGAETQYF. The CDR3 DNA follows: TGTGCCTGGATTTACAGGGGGGCAGAGACCCAGTACTTC.

The chain carries TRBV6-5 and TRBJ2-7; 7 bases are shared with TRBD1. Looked up from germline, CDR1 is MNHEY and CDR2 is SVGAGI. V gave up 2 bases and J gave up 4 bases; unmatched junction bases: 2. The CDR3 has 13 amino acids. The CDR3 loop is CASSYRQGYEQYV. The CDR3 DNA reads TGTGCCAGCAGTTACAGACAGGGATACGAGCAGTACGTC.

This clone was seen only once. This rearrangement joins TRBV15 to TRBJ2-4; TRBD2 aligns across 8 bases. Germline V lookup: CDR1 LNHNV, CDR2 YYDKDF (reference sequence). The trim removed 5 bases at V and 9 bases at J, leaving 9 bases unmatched. CDR3 length: 14 amino acids. CDR3 coding DNA: TGTGCCACCAGCCCCGGGGGGGCCGATGGCATTCAGTACTTC. Its translation is CATSPGGADGIQYF.

The genes are TRBV5-8 and TRBJ1-2, with 10 bases matching TRBD1. CDR1 SGHTS and CDR2 YDEGEE come from the germline V gene. V lost 4 bases to trimming and J lost 7 bases; unmatched junction nucleotides: 7. CDR3 length equals 14 residues. CDR3 bases: TGTGCCAGCAGCAGGGACAGGGGAGCTAGTGGCTACACCTTC. Its translation is CASSRDRGASGYTF.

The rearrangement joins TRBV18 to TRBJ1-2; D possibly corresponds to TRBD1 (6 bases). The V and J ends lost 6 bases and 5 bases respectively, with 7 bases between them. CDR1 is KGHSH, CDR2 LQKENI, per germline. CDR3 size: 11 residues. CDR3 bases: TGTGCCAGCTCGGGGGCGTATGGCTACACCTTC. This sequence encodes CASSGAYGYTF.

The chain uses TRBV4-3 and TRBJ2-1; 11 bases match TRBD1. Germline CDR1 and CDR2: LGHNA and YSLEER. Trimming cost V 1 base and J 6 bases; bases outside gene matches: 2. The CDR3 is 15 amino acids. CDR3 sequence (DNA): TGCGCCAGCAGCCAAGGGGACAGGGGGTCCAATGAGCAGTTCTTC. Protein: CASSQGDRGSNEQFF.

V and J are TRBV18 and TRBJ2-3, with a possible D match to TRBD2 (5 bases). The germline CDR1 and CDR2 sequences are KGHSH and LQKENI. This CDR3 is built from 13 residues. Deletions cut 8 bases from V and 3 bases from J, with 12 bases between. The CDR3 reads CASLSTGTDTQYF. Here the CDR3 DNA reads TGTGCCAGCCTTTCGACGGGAACAGATACGCAGTATTTT.

The gene calls are TRBV28 and TRBJ1-2, with no clear D. The CDR3 totals 13 residues. V lost 2 bases and J lost 3, with 7 bases in between. Germline V gene sequence: CDR1 MDHEN, CDR2 SYDVKM. CDR3 residues: CASSLTYDYGYTF. In nucleotides, the CDR3 is TGTGCCAGCAGTTTAACATATGACTATGGCTACACCTTC.

V gene TRBV19 combines with J gene TRBJ1-2, with D maybe TRBD1 (5 bases). The CDR3 has 18 amino acids. Trimming removed 3 bases from V and 3 bases from J, with 23 bases in between. The germline CDR1 and CDR2 sequences are LNHDA and SQIVND (reference sequence). The CDR3 coding sequence is TGTGCCAGTAGTATTCTTTTCGGGACTCCCCGGGGGGACTATGGCTACACCTTC. This encodes CASSILFGTPRGDYGYTF.

In DNA, the CDR3 is TGTGCCAGCAGTTTGACACAGGGCATTGGCTACACCTTC. Its protein is CASSLTQGIGYTF. V usage is TRBV28 and J usage is TRBJ1-2, with D tentatively TRBD1 (6 bases). This CDR3 contains 13 residues. CDR1 and CDR2 (germline): MDHEN, SYDVKM. V was cut by 3 bases and J by 7 bases, with 12 bases left in between.

Concerning this clone itself: An end of the junction does not agree with germline; a read error may underlie this. V and J are TRBV7-9 and TRBJ1-3, with D uncertain. The germline gives CDR1 SEHNR, CDR2 FQNEAQ (reference sequence). The CDR3 is made up of 15 amino acids. The CDR3 region is CASSLAAGTGNTIYF. CDR3 bases: TGTGCCAGCAGCCTAGCCGCCGGGACTGGAAACACCATATATTTT.

The gene calls are TRBV5-4 and TRBJ2-1; 9 nucleotides agree with TRBD1. The CDR3 has 13 amino acids. Germline CDR1 and CDR2: SGHNT and YYREEE (reference sequence). V lost 4 bases and J lost 7; bases outside the gene matches: 3. CDR3 bases: TGTGCCAGCAGCCGGGGGACAGGGAATGAGCAGTTCTTC. It translates to CASSRGTGNEQFF.

V usage is TRBV20-1 and J usage is TRBJ1-1; weak D call: TRBD1 (5 bases). CDR1 and CDR2 from the germline V gene are DFQATT and SNEGSKA (reference sequence). The CDR3 extends over 11 amino acids. The CDR3 protein is CTSTGNTEAFF. The DNA for the CDR3 is TGCACCTCTACAGGGAACACTGAAGCTTTCTTT.

J is TRBJ2-2 and V is TRBV4-3; the match to TRBD2 covers 9 bases. J lost 5 bases, V lost 4 bases, and 8 bases had no gene match. This CDR3 region has 16 residues. The V gene's germline CDR1 is LGHNA and CDR2 YSLEER. In DNA, the CDR3 is TGCGCCAGCAGCCCCTTTAGCGGGGGCCGGACCGGGGAGCTGTTTTTT. This sequence encodes CASSPFSGGRTGELFF.